The 8 T cell receptor beta chains below come from one sample, sequenced in a study of blood T cell repertoires in COVID-19. Repertoires were generated with immunoSEQ multiplex PCR, while TCRdb's copy carries only in-frame clones and drops some. This repertoire shows under 55,000 clones, about 89% found once; its top ten account for less than 2.5%. What was sequenced was peripheral blood. The receptors originated from a human donor in a cohort sampled during active COVID-19.

The genes are TRBV14 and TRBJ2-1, with D unresolved. Germline assignment: CDR1 SGHDN and CDR2 FVKESK. The ends were cut back, 4 bases at V and 7 bases at J, with 8 bases in the middle. CDR3 length: 12 amino acids. CDR3 nucleotides: TGTGCCAGCAGCCCCAGTTGGAATGAGCAGTTCTTC. Protein: CASSPSWNEQFF.

V usage is TRBV4-3 and J usage is TRBJ2-3; tentative D call: TRBD1 (6 bases). The length of the CDR3 is 17 residues. The germline V gene encodes CDR1 LGHNA and CDR2 YSLEER. V lost 0 bases and J 0 bases, leaving 13 bases between the germline ends. In nucleotides, the CDR3 is TGCGCCAGCAGCCAAGATCCAGCAGGGGTTAGCACAGATACGCAGTATTTT. Protein product: CASSQDPAGVSTDTQYF.

The chain links TRBV10-1 to TRBJ2-3; 8 positions match TRBD1. Trimming took 6 bases from V and 1 from J; bases not matched to a gene: 9. Germline loops: CDR1 WNHNN, CDR2 SYGVQD (reference sequence). The CDR3 has 16 amino acids. DNA for the CDR3: TGCGCCAGCAGCTCAGGCCAGGGGGCTGGCACAGATACGCAGTATTTT. This gives the protein CASSSGQGAGTDTQYF.

The chain couples TRBV7-6 to TRBJ2-1; D possibly corresponds to TRBD2 (6 bases). CDR1 and CDR2 (germline): SGHVS, FNYEAQ. The CDR3 covers 16 residues. V was shortened by 4 bases and J by 4 bases, with 17 bases between the two germline ends. The CDR3 here is CASSSGLPQTYNEQFF. The CDR3 DNA follows: TGTGCCAGCAGCTCGGGACTCCCTCAGACATACAATGAGCAGTTCTTC.

The sample holds one count of this clone. V usage is TRBV7-9 and J usage is TRBJ2-1; 7 bases agree with TRBD2. The J segment lost 10 bases and the V segment lost 5 bases, leaving 5 bases of the junction unmatched. CDR1 is SEHNR, CDR2 FQNEAQ, per germline (reference sequence). The CDR3 consists of 12 residues. CDR3 protein: CASSTLGGEQFF. The CDR3 bases are TGTGCCAGCAGCACCTTGGGGGGGGAGCAGTTCTTC.

The table lists this clone with a few counts. J is TRBJ1-2 and V is TRBV28; D remains ambiguous. The CDR3 extends over 14 amino acids. Germline values: CDR1 MDHEN, CDR2 SYDVKM. V dropped 3 bases and J dropped 0 bases, with 8 bases sitting between them. CDR3 amino acids: CASSLYGANYGYTF. The DNA for the CDR3 is TGTGCCAGCAGTTTGTACGGGGCTAACTATGGCTACACCTTC.

CDR3 region: CASGSKAGGTEAFF. In nucleotides, the CDR3 is TGTGCCAGCGGTTCCAAGGCGGGGGGCACTGAAGCTTTCTTT. The J gene is TRBJ1-1, the V gene TRBV6-6; possible D gene TRBD1, 5 bases. The germline V gene encodes CDR1 MNHNY and CDR2 SVGAGI (reference sequence). Trimming removed 8 bases at V and 4 bases at J, with 17 bases between. The CDR3 length is 14 residues.

This clone was seen a few times. The chain combines TRBV6-6 with TRBJ1-6; maybe TRBD1 (6 bases). The germline V and J ends were trimmed by 6 bases and 7 bases, with 13 bases remaining between them. There are 14 residues in the CDR3. Germline V CDR1 and CDR2: MNHNY, SVGAGI (reference sequence). The CDR3 loop reads CASRGGAENSPLHF. Written as DNA, the CDR3 is TGTGCCAGCAGGGGGGGGGCGGAAAATTCACCCCTCCACTTT.